This T cell receptor beta chain is drawn from a study of cytomegalovirus exposure and HLA in healthy donors. The trim removed 0 bases at V and 3 bases at J, leaving 12 bases unmatched. There are 18 residues in the CDR3. Germline V gene data show CDR1 as SGDLS and CDR2 as YYNGEE. With regard to this clone: What it recognizes is unknown.

Donors were drawn from the approximately 110-subject validation cohort, separate from the 666-subject first cohort. TCRdb keeps only in-frame clones here, not all; method: immunoSEQ multiplex PCR. The table lists over 150,000 clones, about 80% of them singletons. Findings and caveats of the study: A subsequent analysis found that TCR clusters from the first cohort also tended to co-occur in the 130 or so validation repertoires, with around 94% of cluster scores above 0.

The gene calls are TRBV9 and TRBJ2-5; TRBD2 matches at 9 bases. The clonotype comes from a woman aged 18-29 years in good health and CMV-seropositive. The sequenced material came from PBMCs. The CDR3 region has the DNA TGTGCCAGCAGCGTAGTTGGTAGTAGCGGGGGCCAAAAAGAGACCCAGTACTTC. Protein sequence: CASSVVGSSGGQKETQYF.